A selection of T cell receptor beta chains follows, all from one sample in a study of T-cell reconstitution after alpha-beta-depleted transplantation in children. TCRdb redid the calling of the PCR reads with MiXCR, one entry per CDR3 protein. The sample has about 230,000 distinct CDR3 sequences, 9% to 10% seen once. The material was PBMCs from the stem cell graft donor, obtained from the stem cell graft. The receptors here all came from a human donor who donated a stem cell graft to a child with SCID. CDR3s leave out the opening cysteine and the closing phenylalanine or tryptophan. Clone size is not always given. Where it is, it says once, few, many or a class for expanded clones.

V gene,CDR3 length,clone size,J gene,CDR3 protein
TRBV20-1,12,many,TRBJ2-3,SAKQGVSTDTQY
TRBV7-2,13,many,TRBJ1-6,ASSPDIRGSSPLH
TRBV5-1,11,many,TRBJ2-7,ASSADRVYEQY
TRBV10-3,13,many,TRBJ2-3,AIRYSGGAADTQY
TRBV5-1,14,many,TRBJ2-2,ASSILGLANTGELF
TRBV4-1,15,many,TRBJ2-3,ASSQGPGTLNTDTQY
TRBV29-1,14,many,TRBJ1-1,SAEPGQGPWGGEAF
TRBV4-2,12,few,TRBJ2-7,ASSQEKGWDEQY
TRBV9,11,NA,TRBJ1-5,ASSVAIGEPQH
TRBV5-5,13,many,TRBJ1-1,ASSFLVIGNTEAF
TRBV9,11,many,TRBJ2-7,ASQASGAYEQY
TRBV10-3,14,many,TRBJ2-2,AIRRDFGVKTGELF
TRBV20-1,13,many,TRBJ2-3,SARRGTSGGLTQY
TRBV5-1,14,few,TRBJ2-1,ASSLHRERLHNEQF
TRBV29-1,12,many,TRBJ2-3,SVTSPTTTDTQY
TRBV2,12,many,TRBJ1-2,ASSSIPELYGYT
TRBV5-1,13,many,TRBJ1-4,ASSSPGVALGKLF
TRBV6-1,14,NA,TRBJ1-3,ASSGWERQGQNTIY
TRBV28,11,many,TRBJ1-1,ASSWTEDTEAF
TRBV5-1,12,many,TRBJ1-1,ASSFQLGDTEAF
TRBV28,13,many,TRBJ2-3,ASRLIGQGPDTQY
TRBV5-1,13,NA,TRBJ2-5,ASSTGGMATETQY
TRBV21-1,12,NA,TRBJ1-2,ASRDRGRGYGYT
TRBV5-8,14,NA,TRBJ1-1,ASRPSGSIGGYQAF
TRBV5-1,13,many,TRBJ1-2,ASSLVGVKDYGYT
TRBV4-3,12,few,TRBJ2-2,ASSQGQRFGELF
TRBV5-5,13,many,TRBJ1-2,ASTPGQGGFGGYT
TRBV12-3/TRBV12-4,11,many,TRBJ1-5,ASTRGDFQPQH
TRBV12-3/TRBV12-4,11,many,TRBJ1-2,ATIRTGSYGYT
TRBV7-3,12,many,TRBJ2-1,ASSLSGGRSEQF
TRBV20-1,12,many,TRBJ2-1,SARLAGDYNEQF
TRBV15,13,many,TRBJ2-1,ATSRGSDTLYEQF
TRBV6-1,14,many,TRBJ2-2,ASTPLGQGKTGELF
TRBV5-1,11,many,TRBJ1-1,ASSRDRVTEAF
TRBV5-1,12,many,TRBJ2-2,ASSGQDFTGELF
TRBV4-1,12,few,TRBJ1-6,ASSHAVINSPLH
TRBV5-1,12,many,TRBJ1-1,ASSFMQLNTEAF
TRBV12-3/TRBV12-4,12,many,TRBJ2-7,ASSRDRGPYEQY
TRBV6-1,15,NA,TRBJ1-5,ASSGAGGVGSNQPQH
TRBV4-2,17,many,TRBJ1-1,ASGRGPEGGIRMNTEAF
TRBV12-3/TRBV12-4,12,many,TRBJ2-7,ASSLSASGYEQY
TRBV5-1,19,many,TRBJ2-3,ASSPVPGQEFGTSSTDTQY
TRBV4-3,15,NA,TRBJ1-1,ASSQEAIRKVGTEAF
TRBV20-1,9,many,TRBJ1-1,SAPRNTEAF
TRBV4-2,14,NA,TRBJ2-2,ASSQEPQPSTGELF
TRBV10-3,11,NA,TRBJ1-6,AISEIGNSPLH
TRBV5-1,10,many,TRBJ1-1,ASSHYNTEAF
TRBV5-5,12,many,TRBJ1-1,ASSLTVVNTEAF
TRBV20-1,11,many,TRBJ1-2,SARDQGAYGYT
TRBV7-9,12,many,TRBJ2-5,ASSLRGGRETQY
TRBV6-5,12,NA,TRBJ2-5,ASSYLGRGETQY
TRBV12-3/TRBV12-4,13,many,TRBJ2-7,ASSLLRQGRDEQY
TRBV5-1,13,many,TRBJ2-2,ASSLTRGNTGELF
TRBV7-9,14,many,TRBJ1-2,ASSDRSEQPYYGYT
TRBV20-1,12,many,TRBJ2-1,SARILGGYNEQF
TRBV7-8,12,many,TRBJ1-1,ASSLQWGNTEAF
TRBV10-1,14,NA,TRBJ1-1,ATPMPTGQVNTEAF
TRBV3-1,12,many,TRBJ2-5,ASSSTRLEETQY
TRBV15,10,NA,TRBJ1-5,ATSMGAQPQH